In its sample, the clone carrying this T cell receptor (beta chain) was seen a few times. No antigen is known for it. Prepared libraries of TCR beta cDNA carried unique molecular identifiers. TCRdb processed the PCR reads anew with MiXCR; each CDR3 protein has one entry. Of 600,000 to 750,000 distinct CDR3 sequences listed, approximately 59% are singletons. This record belongs to a study of post-analysis software for immune sequencing data. Broader study findings: Controls' normalized Chao1 diversity significantly exceeded that of multiple sclerosis patients.

Sequencing was carried out using blood. This receptor was identified in a girl aged 2-15 years with multiple sclerosis.

CDR3 sequence reads: CASSPGAYSGANVLTF. The CDR3 coding sequence is TGCGCCAGCAGCCCCGGGGCCTACTCTGGGGCCAACGTCCTGACTTTC. The chain combines TRBV5-1 with TRBJ2-6, with D tentatively TRBD1 or TRBD2 (5 bases each). CDR1 and CDR2 (germline): SGHRS, YFSETQ. V was clipped by 4 bases and J by 0 bases, with 11 bases between them. The CDR3 covers 16 residues. Variable domain in full (rest from reference TRBV5-1 and TRBJ2-6): KAGVTQTPRYLIKTRGQQVTLSCSPISGHRSVSWYQQTPGQGLQFLFEYFSETQRNKGNFPGRFSGRQFSNSRSEMNVSTLELGDSALYLCASSPGAYSGANVLTFGAGSRLTVL.